The clone carrying this T cell receptor beta chain has only a few counts. What it binds is not known. TCRdb ran MiXCR on the reads and lists one entry per CDR3 protein. Of around 440,000 distinct CDR3 sequences in the sample, approximately 10% were seen once. These data belong to a study of T cell repertoires in cytomegalovirus infection. Study overall: Shared public TCR beta signatures pointed to both CMV infection and a matching HLA type. General observations from the study: Predominance within the ex vivo response was attributable to HLA-C-restricted CMV-specific TCR beta clonotypes.

The germline gives CDR1 SNHLY, CDR2 FYNNEI. The CDR3 is 15 amino acids. Trimming cost V 7 bases and J 1 base; bases outside gene matches: 8. The V call is TRBV2, the J call TRBJ2-7, with 9 bases matching TRBD2. The clonotype comes from a human donor in good health (CMV status not recorded). Some clones in this sample may be carry-over from other donors' samples. Source material: PBMCs. CDR3: CASILSGGHSYEQYF. In nucleotides, the CDR3 is TGTGCCAGCATTCTTAGCGGGGGCCATTCCTACGAGCAGTACTTC.